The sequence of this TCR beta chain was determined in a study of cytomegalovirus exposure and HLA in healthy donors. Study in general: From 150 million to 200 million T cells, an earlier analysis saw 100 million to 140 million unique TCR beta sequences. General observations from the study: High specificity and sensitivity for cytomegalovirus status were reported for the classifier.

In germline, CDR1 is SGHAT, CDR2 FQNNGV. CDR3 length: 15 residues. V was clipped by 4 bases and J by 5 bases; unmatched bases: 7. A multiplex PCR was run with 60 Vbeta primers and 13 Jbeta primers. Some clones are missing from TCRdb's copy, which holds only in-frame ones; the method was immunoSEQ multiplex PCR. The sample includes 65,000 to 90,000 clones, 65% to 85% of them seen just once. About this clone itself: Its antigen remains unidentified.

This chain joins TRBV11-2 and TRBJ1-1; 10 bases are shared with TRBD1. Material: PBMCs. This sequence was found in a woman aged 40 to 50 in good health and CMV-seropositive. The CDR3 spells CASSWRTGGNTEAFF. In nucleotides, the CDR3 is TGTGCCAGCAGCTGGAGGACAGGGGGAAATACTGAAGCTTTCTTT. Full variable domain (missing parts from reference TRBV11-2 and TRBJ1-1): EAGVAQSPRYKIIEKRQSVAFWCNPISGHATLYWYQQILGQGPKLLIQFQNNGVVDDSQLPKDRFSAERLKGVDSTLKIQPAKLEDSAVYLCASSWRTGGNTEAFFGQGTRLTVV.